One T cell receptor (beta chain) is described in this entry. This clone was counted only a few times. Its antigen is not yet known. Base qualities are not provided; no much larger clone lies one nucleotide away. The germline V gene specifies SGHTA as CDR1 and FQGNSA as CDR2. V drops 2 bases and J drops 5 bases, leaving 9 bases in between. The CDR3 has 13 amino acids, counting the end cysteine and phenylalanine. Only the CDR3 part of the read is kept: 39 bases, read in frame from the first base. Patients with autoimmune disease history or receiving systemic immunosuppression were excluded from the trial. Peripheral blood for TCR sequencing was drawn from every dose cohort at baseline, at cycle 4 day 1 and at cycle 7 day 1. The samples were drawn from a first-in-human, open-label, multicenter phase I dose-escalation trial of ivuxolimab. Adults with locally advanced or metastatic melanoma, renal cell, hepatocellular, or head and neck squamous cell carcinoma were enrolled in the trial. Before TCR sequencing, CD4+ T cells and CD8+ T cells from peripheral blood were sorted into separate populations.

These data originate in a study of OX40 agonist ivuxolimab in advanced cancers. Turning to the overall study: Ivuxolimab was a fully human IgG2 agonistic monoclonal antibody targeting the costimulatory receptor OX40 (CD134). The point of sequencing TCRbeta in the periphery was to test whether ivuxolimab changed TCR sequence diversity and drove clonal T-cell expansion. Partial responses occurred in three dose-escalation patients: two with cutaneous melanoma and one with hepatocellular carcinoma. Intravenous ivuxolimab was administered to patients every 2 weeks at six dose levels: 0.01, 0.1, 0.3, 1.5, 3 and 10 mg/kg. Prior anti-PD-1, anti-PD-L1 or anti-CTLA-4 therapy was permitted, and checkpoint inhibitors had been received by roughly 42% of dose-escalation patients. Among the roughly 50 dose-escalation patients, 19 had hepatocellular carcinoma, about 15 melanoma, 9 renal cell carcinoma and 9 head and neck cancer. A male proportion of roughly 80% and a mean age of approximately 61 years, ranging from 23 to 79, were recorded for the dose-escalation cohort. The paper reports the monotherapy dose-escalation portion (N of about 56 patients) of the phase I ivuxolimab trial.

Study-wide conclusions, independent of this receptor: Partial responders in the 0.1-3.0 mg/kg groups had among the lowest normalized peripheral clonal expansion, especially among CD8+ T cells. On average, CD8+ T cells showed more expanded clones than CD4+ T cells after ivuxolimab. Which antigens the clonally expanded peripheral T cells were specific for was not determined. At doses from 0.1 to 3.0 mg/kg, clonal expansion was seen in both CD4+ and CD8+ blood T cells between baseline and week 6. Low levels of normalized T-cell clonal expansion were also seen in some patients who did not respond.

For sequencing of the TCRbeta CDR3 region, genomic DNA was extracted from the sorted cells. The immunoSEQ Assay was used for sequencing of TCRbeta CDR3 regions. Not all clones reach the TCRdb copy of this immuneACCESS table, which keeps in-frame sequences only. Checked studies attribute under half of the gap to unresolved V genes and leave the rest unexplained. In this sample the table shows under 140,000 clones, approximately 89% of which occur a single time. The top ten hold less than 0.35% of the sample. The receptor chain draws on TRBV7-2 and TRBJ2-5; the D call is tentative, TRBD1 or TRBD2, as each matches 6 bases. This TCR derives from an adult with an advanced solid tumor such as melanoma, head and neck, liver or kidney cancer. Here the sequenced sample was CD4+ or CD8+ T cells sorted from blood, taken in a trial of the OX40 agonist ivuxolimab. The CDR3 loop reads CASSLLGGETQYF. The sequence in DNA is TGTGCCAGCAGCTTACTAGGGGGGGAGACCCAGTACTTC.